This TCR beta chain emerged from a study of blood T cells in healthy people across ages. Study-wide points: One million T cells yielded diversity estimates that were considered underestimates.

This clonotype was observed a handful of times. The antigen is undetermined. Isolated per sample were at least 7 million PBMCs. Total RNA amounts of at least 6 micrograms were extracted per sample. A sample-barcoded 5' primer and a J-beta primer mix were used in a second PCR of roughly 7 to 11 cycles. MiXCR, run by TCRdb on the 5' RACE reads, gives a single entry per CDR3 protein. The sample records over a million distinct CDR3 sequences, approximately 42% being singletons. The CDR3 length is 16 residues. With 5 bases removed from V and 8 bases from J, the gap between germline ends came to 22 bases. Germline CDR1 SGHAT, CDR2 FQNNGV.

The sample consisted of blood. This chain connects TRBV11-2 to TRBJ2-1; a possible D gene is TRBD1 (8 bases). The receptor was derived from a young woman in good health. CDR3 nucleotide sequence: TGTGCCAGCAGCCTCGACACAGGGGGGGCGACCCATGAGCAGTTCTTC. It codes for CASSLDTGGATHEQFF.